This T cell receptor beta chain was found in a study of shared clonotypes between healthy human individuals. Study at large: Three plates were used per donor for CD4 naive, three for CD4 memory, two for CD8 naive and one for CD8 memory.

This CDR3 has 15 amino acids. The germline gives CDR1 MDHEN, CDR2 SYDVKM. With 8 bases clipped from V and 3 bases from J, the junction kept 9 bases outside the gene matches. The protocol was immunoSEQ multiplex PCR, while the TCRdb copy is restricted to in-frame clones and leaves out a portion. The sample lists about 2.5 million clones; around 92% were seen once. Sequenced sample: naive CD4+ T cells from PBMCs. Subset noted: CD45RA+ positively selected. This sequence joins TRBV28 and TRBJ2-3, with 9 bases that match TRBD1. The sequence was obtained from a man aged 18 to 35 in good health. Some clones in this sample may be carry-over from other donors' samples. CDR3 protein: CASGGSGQGTDTQYF. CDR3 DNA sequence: TGTGCCAGCGGTGGATCGGGACAGGGTACAGATACGCAGTATTTT.